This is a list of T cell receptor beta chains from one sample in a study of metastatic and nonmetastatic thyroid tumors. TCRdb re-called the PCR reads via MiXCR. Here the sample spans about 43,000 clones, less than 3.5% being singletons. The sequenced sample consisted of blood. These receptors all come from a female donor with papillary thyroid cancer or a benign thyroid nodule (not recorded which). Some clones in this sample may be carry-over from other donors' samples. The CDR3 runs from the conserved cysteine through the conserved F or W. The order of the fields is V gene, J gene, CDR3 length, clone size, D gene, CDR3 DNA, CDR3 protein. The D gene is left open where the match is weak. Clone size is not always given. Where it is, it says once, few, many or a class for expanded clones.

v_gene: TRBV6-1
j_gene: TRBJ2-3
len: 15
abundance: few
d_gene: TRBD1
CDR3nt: TGTGCCAGCAGAACAGGGGGCGCGGGCACAGATACGCAGTATTTT
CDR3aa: CASRTGGAGTDTQYF

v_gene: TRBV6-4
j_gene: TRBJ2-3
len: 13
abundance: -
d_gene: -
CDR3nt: TGTGCCAGCAGTGAGGGACTCCGAGATACGCAGTATTTT
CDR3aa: CASSEGLRDTQYF

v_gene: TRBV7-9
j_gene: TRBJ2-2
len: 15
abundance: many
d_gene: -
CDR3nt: TGTGCCAGCAGCTTATCGGGGGAGGACACCGGGGAGCTGTTTTTT
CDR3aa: CASSLSGEDTGELFF

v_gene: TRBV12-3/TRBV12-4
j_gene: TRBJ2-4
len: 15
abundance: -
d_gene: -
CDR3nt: TGTGCCAGCATCCCCCGGGAAGTAGCCAAAAACATTCTTTACTTC
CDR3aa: CASIPREVAKNILYF

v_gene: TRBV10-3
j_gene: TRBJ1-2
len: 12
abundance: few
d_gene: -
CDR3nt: TGTGCCATCAGCGGGGACGCTTATGGCTACACCTTC
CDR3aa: CAISGDAYGYTF

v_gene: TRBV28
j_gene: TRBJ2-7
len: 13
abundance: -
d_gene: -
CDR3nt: TGTGGGGCAAGTGGGCTTGAGGGCTACGAGCAGTACTTC
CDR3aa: CGASGLEGYEQYF

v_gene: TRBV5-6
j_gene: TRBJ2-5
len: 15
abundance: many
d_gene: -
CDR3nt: TGTGCCAGCAGCTTGGAGGGGGCGGGGAAAGAGACCCAGTACTTC
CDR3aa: CASSLEGAGKETQYF

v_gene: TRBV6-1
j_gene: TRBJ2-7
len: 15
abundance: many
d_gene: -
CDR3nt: TGTGCCAGCAGTGATGTTGGAGGGAGCTCCTACGAGCAGTACTTC
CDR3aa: CASSDVGGSSYEQYF

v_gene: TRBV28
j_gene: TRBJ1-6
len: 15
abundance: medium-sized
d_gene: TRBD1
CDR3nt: TGTGCCAGCAGTTCCGCGACAGGGTCTGGTTCACCCCTCCACTTT
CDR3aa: CASSSATGSGSPLHF

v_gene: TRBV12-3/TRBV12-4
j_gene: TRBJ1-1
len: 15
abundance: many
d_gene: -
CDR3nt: TGTGCCAGCAGTTTCGCAGATCTAATGAACACTGAAGCTTTCTTT
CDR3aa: CASSFADLMNTEAFF

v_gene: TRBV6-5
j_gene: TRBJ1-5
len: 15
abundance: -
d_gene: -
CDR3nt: TGTGCCAGCAGTTACTCTGGGGATAGCAATCAGCCCCAGCATTTT
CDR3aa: CASSYSGDSNQPQHF

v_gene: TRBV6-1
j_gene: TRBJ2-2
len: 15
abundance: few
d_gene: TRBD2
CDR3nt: TGTGCCAGCAGTGAACTAGCGGGAGACACCGGGGAGCTGTTTTTT
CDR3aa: CASSELAGDTGELFF

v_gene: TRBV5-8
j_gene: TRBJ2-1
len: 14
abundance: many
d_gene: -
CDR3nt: TGTGCCAGCAGGGGGGGCCGGGGGCTAGATGAGCAGCTCTTC
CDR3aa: CASRGGRGLDEQLF

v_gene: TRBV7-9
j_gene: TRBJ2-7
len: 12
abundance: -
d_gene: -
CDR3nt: TGTGCCAGCGGTGACGGGTCCTACGAGCAGTACTTC
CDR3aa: CASGDGSYEQYF

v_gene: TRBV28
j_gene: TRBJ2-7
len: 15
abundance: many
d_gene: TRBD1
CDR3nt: TGTGCCAGCACCTTTACCGGGACAGGGAAAAACGAGCAGTACTTC
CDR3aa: CASTFTGTGKNEQYF

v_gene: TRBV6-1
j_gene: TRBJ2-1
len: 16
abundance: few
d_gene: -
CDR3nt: TGTGCCAGCAGTAGACCGAAAGGACTAATGTTTAATGAGCAGTTCTTC
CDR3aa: CASSRPKGLMFNEQFF

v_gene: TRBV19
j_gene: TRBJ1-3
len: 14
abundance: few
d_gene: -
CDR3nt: TGTGCCAGTAGGTTGGGCAGCTCTGGAAACACCATATATTTT
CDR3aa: CASRLGSSGNTIYF

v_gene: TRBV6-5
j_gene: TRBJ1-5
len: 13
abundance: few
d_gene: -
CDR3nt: TGTGCCAGCAGTTACGGAGGGCATCAGCCCCAGCATTTT
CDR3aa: CASSYGGHQPQHF

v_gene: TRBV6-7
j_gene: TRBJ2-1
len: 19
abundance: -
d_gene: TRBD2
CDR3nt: TGTGCCCCCGGACTAGCGGGAGGGCCGGACACAAGCTCCTACAATGAGCAGTTCTTC
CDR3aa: CAPGLAGGPDTSSYNEQFF

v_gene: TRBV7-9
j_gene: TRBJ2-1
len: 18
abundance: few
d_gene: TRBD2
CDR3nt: TGTGCCAGCAGCTTATTGGGACTTAGCGGGATAATCGGGAATGAGCAGTTCTTC
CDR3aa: CASSLLGLSGIIGNEQFF

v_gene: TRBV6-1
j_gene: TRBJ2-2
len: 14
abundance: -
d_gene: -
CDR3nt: TGTGCCAGCACCACGGGACTGGCGACCGGGGAGCCGTTTTTT
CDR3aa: CASTTGLATGEPFF

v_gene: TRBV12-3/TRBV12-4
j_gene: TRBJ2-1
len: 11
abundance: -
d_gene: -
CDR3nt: TGTGCCAGCAGCCGCTCAAATGAGCAGTTCTTC
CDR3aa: CASSRSNEQFF

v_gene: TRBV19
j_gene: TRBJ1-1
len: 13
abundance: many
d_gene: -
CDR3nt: TGTGCCAGTAGTATTTCTCAGGCTACTGAAGCTTTCTTT
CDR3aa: CASSISQATEAFF

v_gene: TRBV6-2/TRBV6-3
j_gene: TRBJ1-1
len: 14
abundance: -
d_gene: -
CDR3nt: TGTGCCAGCACTTACGGGCGGATGAACACTGAAGGTTTCTTT
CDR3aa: CASTYGRMNTEGFF

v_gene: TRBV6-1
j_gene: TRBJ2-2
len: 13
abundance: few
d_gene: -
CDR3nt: TGTGCCAGCAGTGCGAGGGTCCCCGGGGAGCTGTTTTTT
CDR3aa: CASSARVPGELFF

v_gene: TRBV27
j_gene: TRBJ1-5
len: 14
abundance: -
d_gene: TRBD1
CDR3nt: TGTGCCAGCAGTTTATACAGGGGTGAACAGCCCCAGCATTTT
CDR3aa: CASSLYRGEQPQHF

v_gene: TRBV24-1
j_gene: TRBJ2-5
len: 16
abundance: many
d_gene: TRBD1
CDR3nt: TGTGCCACCAGTGATAGGACAGGGGGCCAACTGGAGACCCAGTACTTC
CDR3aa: CATSDRTGGQLETQYF

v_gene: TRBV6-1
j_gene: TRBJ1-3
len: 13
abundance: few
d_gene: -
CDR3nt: TGTGCCAGCAGCGTCCTGTGGGGAAACACCATATATTTT
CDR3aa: CASSVLWGNTIYF

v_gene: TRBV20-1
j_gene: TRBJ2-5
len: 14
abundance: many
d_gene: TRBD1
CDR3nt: TGCAGTGCTATCGACAGGGTCTTAGGAGAGACCCAGTACTTC
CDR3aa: CSAIDRVLGETQYF

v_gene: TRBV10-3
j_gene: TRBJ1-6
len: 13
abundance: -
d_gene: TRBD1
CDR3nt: TGTGCCATCAGACAGGGGGACAATTCACCCCTCCACTTT
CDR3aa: CAIRQGDNSPLHF

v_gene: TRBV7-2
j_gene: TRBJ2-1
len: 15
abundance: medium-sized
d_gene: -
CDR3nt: TGTGCCAGCAGCTTAGCCGGGAACTCCTACAATGAGCAGTTCTTC
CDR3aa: CASSLAGNSYNEQFF

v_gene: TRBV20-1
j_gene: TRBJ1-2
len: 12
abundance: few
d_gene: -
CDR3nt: TGCAGTGCTAGGGACAACCTCTATGGCTACACCTTC
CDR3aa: CSARDNLYGYTF

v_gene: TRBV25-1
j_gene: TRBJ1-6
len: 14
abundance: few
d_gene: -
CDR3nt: TGTGCCAGCACCTACCAGGACTGGGGTTCACCCCTCCACTTT
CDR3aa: CASTYQDWGSPLHF

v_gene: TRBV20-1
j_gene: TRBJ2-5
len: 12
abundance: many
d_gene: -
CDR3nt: TGCAGTGCTAGCCGGGGCGGAGAGACCCAGTACTTC
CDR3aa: CSASRGGETQYF

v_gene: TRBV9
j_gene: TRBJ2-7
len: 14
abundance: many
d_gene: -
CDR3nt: TGTGCCAGCAGCGTAGCTCCGGATAACTACGAGCAGTACTTC
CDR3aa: CASSVAPDNYEQYF

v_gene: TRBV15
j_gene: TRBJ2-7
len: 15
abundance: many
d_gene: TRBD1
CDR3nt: TGTGCCACCAGCAGAGGGCAGGGGGATGTCTACGAGCAGTACTTC
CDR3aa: CATSRGQGDVYEQYF

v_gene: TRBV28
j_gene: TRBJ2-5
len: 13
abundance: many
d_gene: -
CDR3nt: TGTGCCAGCAGTTTAGCCCCCGAGGAGACCCAGTACTTC
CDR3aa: CASSLAPEETQYF

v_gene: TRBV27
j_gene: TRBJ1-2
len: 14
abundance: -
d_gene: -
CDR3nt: TGTGCCAGCAGTTTATCGGGCAGCAACTATGGCTACACCTTC
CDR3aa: CASSLSGSNYGYTF

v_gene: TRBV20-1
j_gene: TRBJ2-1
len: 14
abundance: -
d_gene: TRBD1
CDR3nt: TGCAGTGCTAGAGGCCAGGGGGTCTACAATGAGCAGTTCTTC
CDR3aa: CSARGQGVYNEQFF

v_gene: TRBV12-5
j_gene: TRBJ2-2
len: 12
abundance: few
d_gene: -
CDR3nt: TGTGCTAGTGGTTTGGTACCCGGGGAGCTGTTTTTT
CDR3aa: CASGLVPGELFF

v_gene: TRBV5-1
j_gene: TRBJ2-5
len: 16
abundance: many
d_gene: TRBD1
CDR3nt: TGCGCCAGCAGCCCCGGAACAGGGGGGTACCAAGAGACTCAGTACTTC
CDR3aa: CASSPGTGGYQETQYF

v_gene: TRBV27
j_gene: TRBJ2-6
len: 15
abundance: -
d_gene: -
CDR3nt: TGTGCCAGCCGTTTAGGGTCTTGGGGGGCCAACGTCCTGACCTTC
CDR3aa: CASRLGSWGANVLTF

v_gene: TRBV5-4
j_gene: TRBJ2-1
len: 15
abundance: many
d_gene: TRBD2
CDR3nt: TGTGCCAGCAGCTTGGGGACTAGCGGGAATGATGAGCAGTTCTTC
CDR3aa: CASSLGTSGNDEQFF

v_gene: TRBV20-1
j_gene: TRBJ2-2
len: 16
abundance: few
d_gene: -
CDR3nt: TGCAGTGCTAGAGATCATAGCGGAGGGGACACCGGGGAGCTGTTTTTT
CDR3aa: CSARDHSGGDTGELFF

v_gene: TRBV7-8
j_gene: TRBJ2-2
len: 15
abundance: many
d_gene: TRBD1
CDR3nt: TGTGCCAGCAGCTTTACAGGGGGCGGCACCGGGGAGCTGTTTTTT
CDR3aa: CASSFTGGGTGELFF

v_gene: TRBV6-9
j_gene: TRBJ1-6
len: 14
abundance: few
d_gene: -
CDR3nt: TGTGCCAGCAGTTCGGCCTCGGAAAATTCACCCCTCCACTTT
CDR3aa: CASSSASENSPLHF

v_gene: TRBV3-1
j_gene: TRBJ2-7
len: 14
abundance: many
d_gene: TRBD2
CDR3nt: TGTGCCAGCAGAGGAGCGGGAGCATCCTACGAGCAGTACTTC
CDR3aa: CASRGAGASYEQYF

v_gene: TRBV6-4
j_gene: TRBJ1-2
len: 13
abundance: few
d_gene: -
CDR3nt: TGTGCCAGCAGTTATGGGGGTGACTATGGCTACACCTTC
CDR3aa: CASSYGGDYGYTF

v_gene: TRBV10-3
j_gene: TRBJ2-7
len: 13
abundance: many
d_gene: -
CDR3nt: TGTGCCATCAGTTCCCCGACAGCCTACGAGCAGTACTTC
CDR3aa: CAISSPTAYEQYF

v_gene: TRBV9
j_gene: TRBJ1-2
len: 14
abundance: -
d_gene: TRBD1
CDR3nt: TGTGCCAGCAGCGGACAGGGAACTAACTATGGCTACACCTTC
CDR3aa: CASSGQGTNYGYTF

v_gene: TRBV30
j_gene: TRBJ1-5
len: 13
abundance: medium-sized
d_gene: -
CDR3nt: TGTGCCTGGAGTACGGGGGGCAATCAGCCCCAGCATTTT
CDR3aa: CAWSTGGNQPQHF

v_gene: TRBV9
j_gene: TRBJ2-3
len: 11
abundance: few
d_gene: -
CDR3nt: -
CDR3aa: CASSVALGADF